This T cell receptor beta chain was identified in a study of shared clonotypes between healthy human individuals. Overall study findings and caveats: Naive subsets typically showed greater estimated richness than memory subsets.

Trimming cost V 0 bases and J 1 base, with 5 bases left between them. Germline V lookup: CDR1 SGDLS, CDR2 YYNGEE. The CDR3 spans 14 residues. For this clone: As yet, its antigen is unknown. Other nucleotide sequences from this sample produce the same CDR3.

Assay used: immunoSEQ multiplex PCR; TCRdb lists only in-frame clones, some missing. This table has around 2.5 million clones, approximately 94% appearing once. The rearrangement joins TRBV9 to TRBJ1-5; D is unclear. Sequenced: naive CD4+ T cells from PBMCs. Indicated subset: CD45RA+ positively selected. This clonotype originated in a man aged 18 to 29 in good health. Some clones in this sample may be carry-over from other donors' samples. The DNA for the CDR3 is TGTGCCAGCAGCGTAGGCAGGAGCAATCAGCCCCAGCATTTT. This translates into CASSVGRSNQPQHF.